These 8 T cell receptor beta chains share one sample of origin, sequenced in a study of T cell clonality in common variable immunodeficiency. Notes on the study in general: In common variable immunodeficiency, TCR beta chains reportedly carried fewer deletions and N-nucleotide insertions.

These receptors lack a known antigen. TCRdb keeps only in-frame clones here, not all; method: immunoSEQ multiplex PCR. This sample has approximately 16,000 clones, each found more than once. Sequencing was done on a sample of peripheral blood mononuclear cells. The receptors derive from a human donor with common variable immunodeficiency.

This clone has more than one count but fewer than ten. The read is 3 residues too short to cover the CDR3 end, so that end is filled in from the germline J gene. V is TRBV7-9 and J is TRBJ2-1, with 12 bases that match TRBD2. Germline-derived CDR1 and CDR2 are SEHNR and FQNEAQ (reference sequence). This CDR3 comprises 15 residues. The trim removed 1 base at V and 6 bases at J, leaving 1 base unmatched. The CDR3 is CASSLEGLAGNEQFF. CDR3 DNA (partial): TGTGCCAGCAGCTTAGAGGGACTAGCGGGCAATGAG. Looking up the rest from reference TRBV7-9 and TRBJ2-1 gives the full variable domain: DTGVSQNPRHKITKRGQNVTFRCDPISEHNRLYWYRQTLGQGPEFLTYFQNEAQLEKSRLLSDRFSAERPKGSFSTLEIQRTEQGDSAMYLCASSLEGLAGNEQFFGPGTRLTVL.

This clone was found a few times. Read coverage stops 3 residues before the CDR3 terminus; the germline J gene supplies the remainder. The chain recombines TRBV7-6 with TRBJ2-3, with TRBD2 identical over 7 bases. Germline values: CDR1 SGHVS, CDR2 FNYEAQ. The CDR3 spans 16 residues. The V gene end was trimmed by 0 bases and the J gene end by 0 bases; junction bases not matched to a gene: 3. CDR3 in amino acids: CASSLAPAGSTDTQYF. The CDR3 DNA, read in part, is TGTGCCAGCAGCTTAGCCCCAGCGGGAAGCACAGATACG.

Notes on this clone: The read falls 3 residues short of the CDR3 end, and the missing part is taken from the germline J gene. The chain recombines TRBV18 with TRBJ1-1; 9 bases line up with TRBD1. The CDR3 sequence is 14 residues long. The trim removed 6 bases at V and 4 bases at J, leaving 6 bases unmatched. Looked up from germline, CDR1 is KGHSH and CDR2 is LQKENI. The sequenced part of the CDR3 DNA is TGTGCCAGCTCCCTAGGACAGGGGATCACTGAA. Its protein is CASSLGQGITE. In full, the CDR3 reads CASSLGQGITEAFF. The full variable domain, completed using reference TRBV18 and TRBJ1-1, is NAGVMQNPRHLVRRRGQEARLRCSPMKGHSHVYWYRQLPEEGLKFMVYLQKENIIDESGMPKERFSAEFPKEGPSILRIQQVVRGDSAAYFCASSLGQGITEAFFGQGTRLTVV.

This clone was detected a few times. The sequence runs out 3 residues before the end of the CDR3; the remainder is reconstructed from the germline J gene. The gene calls are TRBV7-2 and TRBJ2-7; 8 nucleotides align to TRBD1. The CDR3 contains 15 residues. Germline CDR1 is SGHTA and CDR2 is FQGNSA. V shed 5 bases and J 3 bases; nucleotides not matched to a gene: 9. The sequenced CDR3 bases are TGTGCCAGCAGCCGCACGACAGGGGTTATCTACGAG. Residues: CASSRTTGVIYE. The full-length CDR3 reads as CASSRTTGVIYEQYF.

This clone was detected many times. Sequencing ends 3 residues short of the CDR3 end; the germline J gene provides the rest. V usage is TRBV20-1 and J usage is TRBJ1-5; D possibly corresponds to TRBD1 (6 bases). The CDR3 sequence is 13 residues long. V lost 4 bases and J 6 bases, leaving 13 bases between the germline ends. Germline V lookup: CDR1 DFQATT, CDR2 SNEGSKA (reference sequence). The CDR3 is CSAIYRAGQPQHF. CDR3 DNA (partial): TGCAGTGCTATCTACAGGGCGGGTCAGCCC.

This clone has just a few counts. The read falls 3 residues short of the CDR3 end, and the missing part is taken from the germline J gene. The sample carries other DNA sequences with the same CDR3. The V call is TRBV19, the J call TRBJ2-7; 14 bases are a match to TRBD2. With 7 bases clipped from V and 2 bases from J, the junction kept 7 bases outside the gene matches. The V gene's germline CDR1 is LNHDA and CDR2 SQIVND (reference sequence). This CDR3 has 16 amino acids. The part of the CDR3 DNA that was read is TGTGCCAGTACGACTAGCGGGGGGGCTGGTCCCTACGAG. Translated, it gives CASTTSGGAGPYE. The CDR3, in full, reads CASTTSGGAGPYEQYF. The full variable domain, in which reference TRBV19 and TRBJ2-7 provide the parts outside the CDR3, is DGGITQSPKYLFRKEGQNVTLSCEQNLNHDAMYWYRQDPGQGLRLIYYSQIVNDFQKGDIAEGYSVSREKKESFPLTVTSAQKNPTAFYLCASTTSGGAGPYEQYFGPGTRLTVT.

This clone was seen repeatedly, ten times or more. Read data end 3 residues before the CDR3 end; the end is taken from the germline J gene. The rearrangement joins TRBV30 to TRBJ1-2, with TRBD1 as a possible D gene (6 bases). Germline-derived CDR1 and CDR2 are GTSNPN and SVGIG (reference sequence). This CDR3 spans 13 amino acids. Trimming removed 3 bases at V and 6 bases at J, with 14 bases between. The part of the CDR3 DNA that was read is TGTGCCTGGAGACCCCTTCGGACAGATGGC. Translating gives CAWRPLRTDG. The full-length CDR3 reads as CAWRPLRTDGYTF.

This clone was recorded a few times. With the read ending 3 residues before the CDR3 end, the germline J gene is used to fill in that end. The chain combines TRBV18 with TRBJ2-7; 8 positions match TRBD1. The CDR3 runs to 15 residues. J gave up 0 bases and V 5 bases, and 6 bases lay outside the gene matches. The germline CDR1 and CDR2 sequences are KGHSH and LQKENI. The covered CDR3 bases are TGTGCCAGCTCAGTAACTGGACAGGGCTCCTACGAG. It encodes CASSVTGQGSYE. The entire CDR3 protein reads CASSVTGQGSYEQYF.